Below, one T cell receptor (beta chain) is given with its context. Its specificity is unknown. Trimming cost V 4 bases and J 2 bases; bases outside gene matches: 7. From germline, CDR1 is SGHRS and CDR2 YFSETQ. The CDR3 has 15 residues. Method: immunoSEQ multiplex PCR; TCRdb's copy keeps in-frame clones and lacks some. The sample yields 2 million to 3 million clones, under 95% seen once. The sample belongs to a study of shared clonotypes between healthy human individuals. In the study overall: The donor group consisted of a couple of women and a few men, aged 18 to 49.

General study findings and limits: Shared clonotypes: approximately 4.5% naive CD4, roughly 3.5% naive CD8, roughly 2.4% memory CD4, 0.4% memory CD8.

All the donors were Caucasian adults who lived in Nashville, Tennessee. The sample consisted of naive CD4+ T cells from PBMCs. The subset is: CD45RA+ positively selected. V and J are TRBV5-1 and TRBJ1-1; TRBD1 agrees at 8 bases. The source of this sequence is a man younger than 35 in good health. Some clones in this sample may be carry-over from other donors' samples. The CDR3: CASSGRQGRNTEAFF. The CDR3 DNA sequence: TGCGCCAGCAGCGGAAGACAGGGGAGAAACACTGAAGCTTTCTTT. The whole variable domain, remainder taken from reference TRBV5-1 and TRBJ1-1, is KAGVTQTPRYLIKTRGQQVTLSCSPISGHRSVSWYQQTPGQGLQFLFEYFSETQRNKGNFPGRFSGRQFSNSRSEMNVSTLELGDSALYLCASSGRQGRNTEAFFGQGTRLTVV.